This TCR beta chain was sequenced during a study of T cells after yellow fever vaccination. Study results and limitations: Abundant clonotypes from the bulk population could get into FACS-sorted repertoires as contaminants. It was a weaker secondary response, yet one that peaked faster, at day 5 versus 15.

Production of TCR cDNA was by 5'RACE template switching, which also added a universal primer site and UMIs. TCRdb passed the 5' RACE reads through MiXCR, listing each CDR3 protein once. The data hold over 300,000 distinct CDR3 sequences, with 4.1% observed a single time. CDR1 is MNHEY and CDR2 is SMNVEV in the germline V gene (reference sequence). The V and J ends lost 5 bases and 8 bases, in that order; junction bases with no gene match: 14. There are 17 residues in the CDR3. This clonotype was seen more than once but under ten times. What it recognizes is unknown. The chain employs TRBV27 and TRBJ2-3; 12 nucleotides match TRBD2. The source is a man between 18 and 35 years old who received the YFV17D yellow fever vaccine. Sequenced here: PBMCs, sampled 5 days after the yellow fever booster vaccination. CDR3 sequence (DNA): TGTGCCAGCAGTCCACTACGCCTGACTAGCGGGGGAGGTACGCAGTATTTT. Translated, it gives CASSPLRLTSGGGTQYF.